These 10 T cell receptor beta chains share one sample of origin, sequenced in a study of blood T cell repertoires in COVID-19. Some clones are missing from TCRdb's copy, which holds only in-frame ones; the method was immunoSEQ multiplex PCR. Altogether 200,000 to 250,000 clones are present, 90% being singletons, with the ten largest covering roughly 2.7%. Sample: peripheral blood. All receptors derive from a man aged 25 to 40 with COVID-19, enrolled during active disease.

In this sample, this clone turned up a few times. V and J are TRBV11-2 and TRBJ2-7; 8 bases align to TRBD1. The CDR3 contains 13 residues. V was clipped by 5 bases and J by 7 bases; unmatched bases: 7. From germline, CDR1 is SGHAT and CDR2 FQNNGV. DNA for the CDR3: TGTGCCAGCAGCGTGGACAGGGCCTGGGAGCAGTACTTC. Its protein is CASSVDRAWEQYF.

The rearrangement joins TRBV19 to TRBJ2-1; 10 bases map to TRBD1. Germline CDR1 is LNHDA and CDR2 is SQIVND (reference sequence). The CDR3 runs 13 residues. The V gene end was trimmed by 4 bases and the J gene end by 7 bases; junction bases not matched to a gene: 1. CDR3 amino acids: CASSRQGANEQFF. In nucleotides, the CDR3 is TGTGCCAGTAGTAGACAGGGGGCTAATGAGCAGTTCTTC.

CDR3 nucleotides: TGTGCCAGCAGCTTAGTCGCAGCGGGACTTAAAAATGAGCAGTTCTTC. This encodes CASSLVAAGLKNEQFF. The chain employs TRBV7-9 and TRBJ2-1; 7 bases are shared with TRBD2. Germline-derived CDR1 and CDR2 are SEHNR and FQNEAQ (reference sequence). With V trimmed by 1 base and J by 7 bases, 10 bases remained unmatched. The CDR3 length is 16 residues.

The chain links TRBV18 to TRBJ2-7; tentatively, D is TRBD1 (5 bases). V shed 3 bases and J shed 3 bases, with 18 bases lying between them. Per the germline V gene, CDR1 is KGHSH and CDR2 is LQKENI. This CDR3 contains 16 residues. CDR3 amino acids: CASSPMDTPILYEQYF. The CDR3 DNA is TGTGCCAGCTCACCGATGGACACTCCAATCCTCTACGAGCAGTACTTC. Drawing the rest from reference TRBV18 and TRBJ2-7, the complete variable domain is NAGVMQNPRHLVRRRGQEARLRCSPMKGHSHVYWYRQLPEEGLKFMVYLQKENIIDESGMPKERFSAEFPKEGPSILRIQQVVRGDSAAYFCASSPMDTPILYEQYFGPGTRLTVT.

The rearrangement joins TRBV7-8 to TRBJ2-3; tentative D call: TRBD2 (6 bases). Trimming took off 5 bases at V and 6 bases at J, with 15 bases between the two ends. Germline V gene sequence: CDR1 SGHVS, CDR2 FQNEAQ. The CDR3 extends over 14 amino acids. The CDR3 protein is CASSPTASVDTQYF. CDR3 coding DNA: TGTGCCAGCAGCCCGACCGCTAGCGTCGATACGCAGTATTTT. The full variable domain, its missing parts supplied by reference TRBV7-8 and TRBJ2-3, is GAGVSQSPRYKVAKRGQDVALRCDPISGHVSLFWYQQALGQGPEFLTYFQNEAQLDKSGLPSDRFFAERPEGSVSTLKIQRTQQEDSAVYLCASSPTASVDTQYFGPGTRLTVL.

The chain links TRBV4-3 to TRBJ2-7; 8 nucleotides match TRBD1. Germline V CDR1 and CDR2: LGHNA, YSLEER. The CDR3 is 15 residues long. The trim removed 3 bases at V and 7 bases at J, leaving 11 bases unmatched. In nucleotides, the CDR3 is TGCGCCAGCAGCCACGGGACAGGTCCCGGTGAGGAGCAGTACTTC. Protein: CASSHGTGPGEEQYF.

The chain combines TRBV5-1 with TRBJ1-2; D is undetermined. Deletions cut 0 bases from V and 5 bases from J, with 8 bases between. This CDR3 spans 13 amino acids. From germline, CDR1 is SGHRS and CDR2 YFSETQ. The DNA of the CDR3 is TGCGCCAGCAGCTTGGCCGGGAGATATGGCTACACCTTC. Protein product: CASSLAGRYGYTF.

The V gene is TRBV7-2, the J gene TRBJ1-5, with 7 bases matching TRBD1. The V segment lost 0 bases and the J segment 5 bases; nucleotides outside the gene matches: 4. This CDR3 region has 15 residues. Germline CDR1 is SGHTA and CDR2 is FQGNSA. The DNA for the CDR3 is TGTGCCAGCAGCTTAGCGTCAGGGGGTTATCAGCCCCAGCATTTT. It translates to CASSLASGGYQPQHF.

The chain uses TRBV7-2 and TRBJ2-5, with a possible D match to TRBD2 (6 bases). Between the trimmed V and J ends, which lost 1 base and 5 bases, there was a span of 14 bases. CDR3 length: 15 amino acids. Germline CDR1 SGHTA, CDR2 FQGNSA. CDR3: CASSLGAAGSETQYF. The CDR3 nucleotides are TGTGCCAGCAGCTTAGGGGCGGCGGGGTCCGAGACCCAGTACTTC.

DNA of the CDR3: TGCGCCAGCAGCTTGGGCCAGGGGGGTGCCGAGCAGTACTTC. This codes for CASSLGQGGAEQYF. This chain joins TRBV5-1 and TRBJ2-7; D possibly corresponds to TRBD1 (7 bases). Germline V gene data show CDR1 as SGHRS and CDR2 as YFSETQ. Trimming took 0 bases from V and 6 from J, leaving 13 bases between them. The CDR3 consists of 14 residues.